This T cell receptor (beta chain) was identified during a study of blood T cell repertoires in COVID-19 (TCRdb year 2020). About the study as a whole: Samples covering the acute and convalescent phases of COVID-19 were provided by collaborators in the United States, Italy and Spain. The material from the prospective study consisted of cDNA or gDNA derived from T cells, B-cell-depleted T cells, or PBMCs. Where HLA class I and class II types were available, the types were taken from metadata supplied by the sample provider, not from assay-based typing. The repertoires were released in a freely available public database intended as a resource for research on the immune response to SARS-CoV-2. Deeply sampled blood TCRbeta repertoires from subjects exposed to, actively infected with, or recovered from COVID-19 were included in the dataset. Sample metadata almost always included a de-identified subject ID, COVID-19 status, age in years and sex. Samples were obtained from the ongoing ImmuneRACE study (first 160 participants) and from 1,254 subjects provided by 6 global collaborators. Here is what the overall study found, with its caveats: How much clinical and demographic metadata was included differed by source and by participant, and the metadata was provided uncurated.

Participants in the prospective study were aged roughly 18 to 90 years, lived in under 30 United States geographic areas, and enrolled through a virtual design. In the prospective study, cohorts were assigned on the basis of participant-reported clinical history obtained from a screening survey and a study questionnaire. ImmuneRACE Cohort 3 recovered participants were defined by two consecutive negative NP/OP PCR tests, healthcare professional clearance, or symptom resolution. Each participant in the prospective study had whole blood, serum and a nasopharyngeal or oropharyngeal swab collected by mobile phlebotomists. Over an approximately two-month period, participants in the prospective study had the option of providing additional blood draws and questionnaires. Before DNA extraction, blood samples from the prospective study were shipped at room temperature or frozen. Germline trimming amounts to 6 bases on V and 7 bases on J, with 11 as the count of junction bases outside the gene matches. Looking up the germline V gene yields CDR1 MDHEN and CDR2 SYDVKM. From cysteine to phenylalanine, the CDR3 is 16 amino acids long. Here the CDR3 DNA is all that survives: 48 bases in frame from base 1.

TCRbeta CDR3 regions were amplified from genomic DNA by means of the immunoSEQ Assay, a bias-controlled multiplex PCR. Turning to the authors' computational methods: The number of nucleated cells in each sample was estimated from the amplification of reference gene primers within the assay. Sequence reads were collapsed and filtered to measure the absolute abundance of every unique TCRbeta CDR3 rearrangement. For each sample, productive Simpson clonality was calculated as the square root of Simpson's diversity index over productive rearrangements. TCRdb retrieved this table from immuneACCESS and kept in-frame rearrangements only. Not all clones are present; in checked studies, unresolved V genes account for under half, and no reason is known for the remainder. The D gene and trimming were derived from the DNA, and the V and J assignments and clone size from that table. A total of approximately 260,000 clones appear in this sample, 75% to 95% of them only once. 1.5% to 2% of the sample is taken by the ten largest.

This clone came up once. This clone's antigen is unknown. Base qualities are not recorded, but no much larger clone differs from it by a single base. The rearranged chain carries TRBV28 and TRBJ1-6; the junction holds 8 bases that match TRBD1. The clonotype originates from a young woman who had recovered from COVID-19. The sequencing input was PBMCs or T cells enriched from blood (not recorded which). The CDR3 loop reads CASSRTGQVRNSPLHF. The DNA reads TGTGCCAGCAGCCGAACGGGACAGGTGCGAAATTCACCCCTCCACTTT.